This TCR beta chain was recorded in a study of blood T cell repertoires in COVID-19. Produced via immunoSEQ multiplex PCR; TCRdb's table is partial and in-frame only. The table shows 310,000 or so clones, with around 90% occurring only once. This clonotype was obtained from a young woman who had recovered from COVID-19. The sample taken for sequencing was PBMCs or T cells enriched from blood (not recorded which).

The CDR3 DNA sequence: TGTGCCAGCAGCGCAGGGGGTAGCGGGGGGGCGGTCGTCGCCGGGGAGCTGTTTTTT. Its translation: CASSAGGSGGAVVAGELFF. V is TRBV11-2 and J is TRBJ2-2, with 11 bases aligning to TRBD2. The V and J ends lost 5 bases and 6 bases, in that order; junction bases with no gene match: 17. The germline CDR1 and CDR2 sequences are SGHAT and FQNNGV. The CDR3 is 19 residues long.